These T cell receptor beta chains were read from a single sample in a study of STAT5B mutations in CD4+ large granular lymphocyte leukemia. TCRdb's table, derived via immunoSEQ multiplex PCR, lists solely in-frame clones and lacks some. This sample has roughly 48,000 clones; roughly 72% occur once, and the top ten carry about 1.5%. Material for sequencing was CD4+ T cells from blood buffy coats. These receptors all come from a human donor in good health. The CDR3 runs from the conserved cysteine through the conserved F or W. The D gene is left open where the match is weak.

d_gene | j_gene | v_gene | CDR3aa
TRBD1 | TRBJ2-2 | TRBV11-3 | CASSLAKPGQGPTGELFF
TRBD1 | TRBJ1-1 | TRBV10-3 | CAISKTGENTEAFF
TRBD2 | TRBJ2-3 | TRBV28 | CASRSGGPDTQYF
- | TRBJ2-5 | TRBV10-3 | CAISERGEQETQYF
- | TRBJ2-5 | TRBV7-6 | CASSLGGLGETQYF
- | TRBJ2-5 | TRBV19 | CASSMGLAETQYF
TRBD1 | TRBJ2-2 | TRBV6-5 | CASTTPGGTGELFF
TRBD2 | TRBJ2-2 | TRBV6-6 | CASSLGLAGVGELFF
TRBD2 | TRBJ2-5 | TRBV2 | CASSEESGGWETQYF
- | TRBJ2-5 | TRBV28 | CASSAPGVQETQYF
TRBD1 | TRBJ2-7 | TRBV30 | CAWSGLGQGTYEQYF
- | TRBJ2-1 | TRBV7-8 | CASSSAGQFYNEQFF
- | TRBJ1-3 | TRBV30 | CAWSLTGNTIYF
- | TRBJ2-1 | TRBV6-1 | CASSDGGNRGGNEQFF
- | TRBJ1-4 | TRBV7-9 | CASSVEEKLFF
- | TRBJ1-3 | TRBV28 | CASSASLVGNTIYF
TRBD2 | TRBJ2-5 | TRBV2 | CASSEVRGIETQYF